This TCR beta chain stems from a study of regulatory T cells in long-lasting Graves disease. The germline CDR1 and CDR2 sequences are KGHSH and LQKENI. V trimming: 6 bases; J trimming: 1 base; junction bases outside the gene matches: 9. The CDR3 is 15 amino acids. This clonotype was seen repeatedly, ten times or more. Indicated time point: newly diagnosed GD, antithyroid drugs for less than 3 months. PBMC-extracted RNA yielded the TCR library. Assembly of TCR beta libraries relied on iRepertoire HTBI primers together with Arm-PCR of CDR3 regions. One entry per CDR3 protein, called by TCRdb with MiXCR from the multiplex PCR reads. This sample has 250,000 to 300,000 distinct CDR3 sequences; more than 15% occur once, and the top ten carry approximately 15%. These data were likewise used in another study, on T cells in Graves' hyperthyroidism and ophthalmopathy.

Specimen: peripheral blood mononuclear cells (PBMCs), collected at new diagnosis, from a patient treated with antithyroid drugs. This receptor was obtained from a woman aged 25 to 39 with Graves disease. The V gene is TRBV18, the J gene TRBJ2-7, with 7 bases fitting TRBD1. The CDR3, as DNA: TGTGCCAGCTCGCCCTCCGGGACAGTGTCCTACGAGCAGTACTTC. As protein: CASSPSGTVSYEQYF.